The 7 T cell receptor beta chains given below trace back to one sample, sequenced in a study of shared clonotypes between healthy human individuals. The data were produced by immunoSEQ multiplex PCR, yet TCRdb's version contains in-frame clones alone and is incomplete. The sample has fewer than 600,000 clones, roughly 79% seen once; the top ten hold approximately 12%. The sequenced sample was PBMCs. The receptors here all came from a woman in her forties in good health. Some clones in this sample may be carry-over from other donors' samples.

The chain links TRBV7-2 to TRBJ2-5; a possible D gene is TRBD1 (5 bases). CDR1 and CDR2 from the germline V gene are SGHTA and FQGNSA. The ends were cut back, 5 bases at V and 2 bases at J, with 9 bases in the middle. This CDR3 has 13 amino acids. CDR3 nucleotide sequence: TGTGCCAGCAGCAGACGACAGCAAGAGACCCAGTACTTC. It encodes CASSRRQQETQYF.

This chain uses TRBV4-3 with TRBJ2-1; D call uncertain. With 0 bases removed from V and 8 bases from J, the gap between germline ends came to 14 bases. Germline loops: CDR1 LGHNA, CDR2 YSLEER. This CDR3 is built from 15 residues. CDR3 residues: CASSQELAVRDEQFF. The CDR3 coding sequence is TGCGCCAGCAGCCAAGAACTCGCCGTCCGAGATGAGCAGTTCTTC.

This sequence joins TRBV6-6 and TRBJ2-2; 7 bases map to TRBD1. CDR3 size: 15 residues. V shed 4 bases, J shed 2 bases, and the junction held 4 bases outside the gene matches. Germline assignment: CDR1 MNHNY and CDR2 SVGAGI (reference sequence). The CDR3 bases are TGTGCCAGCAGTTCGACAGGGATAAACACCGGGGAGCTGTTTTTT. It encodes CASSSTGINTGELFF.

This clone was seen a few times. This chain uses TRBV7-9 with TRBJ2-5, with 12 bases matching TRBD2. After removal of 5 bases from V and 4 bases from J, the junction contained 2 bases not matched to a gene. CDR1 is SEHNR, CDR2 FQNEAQ, per germline (reference sequence). The CDR3 runs to 14 residues. CDR3 nucleotides: TGTGCCAGCAGCCCGGGACTAGCGGGAGAGACCCAGTACTTC. This sequence encodes CASSPGLAGETQYF.

The chain combines TRBV18 with TRBJ2-7, with D perhaps matching TRBD2 (6 bases). The CDR3 extends over 14 amino acids. V lost 4 bases and J 1 base, leaving 11 bases between the germline ends. Germline CDR1 and CDR2: KGHSH and LQKENI. CDR3 sequence (DNA): TGTGCCAGCTCACGCGGGGAGCCTTCCTACGAGCAGTACTTC. Its protein product is CASSRGEPSYEQYF.

This chain uses TRBV7-8 with TRBJ2-3; TRBD2 might be the D (6 bases). V was trimmed by 3 bases and J by 0 bases, leaving 7 bases between them. Germline CDR1 and CDR2: SGHVS and FQNEAQ. The CDR3 loop spans 14 amino acids. The CDR3 bases are TGTGCCAGCAGCTTCAGCGGGAGCACAGATACGCAGTATTTT. It specifies CASSFSGSTDTQYF.

The chain joins TRBV25-1 to TRBJ2-1, with a tentative D call TRBD1 (5 bases). Germline assignment: CDR1 MGHDK and CDR2 SYGVNS. This CDR3 has 14 residues. V gave up 5 bases and J gave up 6 bases, with 14 bases separating them. CDR3: CASSFQGAGNEQFF. For the CDR3, the DNA is TGTGCCAGCAGTTTCCAGGGTGCTGGCAATGAGCAGTTCTTC.